This TCR beta chain was captured by sequencing in a study of blood T cell repertoires in COVID-19. About the research overall: COVID-19 samples, acute and convalescent, were from the United States, Italy and Spain. T cells, B-cell-depleted T cells, or PBMCs supplied cDNA or gDNA.

After removal of 10 bases from V and 1 base from J, the junction contained 25 bases not matched to a gene. The germline V gene encodes CDR1 SNHLY and CDR2 FYNNEI. CDR3 length equals 20 residues. The authors' processing: By means of reference gene primer amplification, nucleated cell counts were estimated. Data came from immunoSEQ multiplex PCR; TCRdb stores just in-frame clones and leaves some out. The DNA gave D and trimming, while V, J and clone size come from that table. Altogether 85,000 to 100,000 clones are present, approximately 86% being singletons, with the ten largest covering around 13%. This sequence was found in a woman aged 60-75 years in a cohort sampled during active or convalescent COVID-19. This rearrangement joins TRBV2 to TRBJ2-3; the match to TRBD2 covers 8 bases. The sample consisted of peripheral blood. The CDR3 region is CATIDLIGIAGRDGTDTQYF. CDR3 sequence (DNA): TGTGCCACCATCGACTTAATTGGGATAGCGGGGCGGGACGGCACAGATACGCAGTATTTT.